This is a list of T cell receptor beta chains from one sample in a study of OX40 agonist ivuxolimab in advanced cancers. The repertoire was sequenced with immunoSEQ multiplex PCR; TCRdb's copy has only in-frame clones and lacks some. The repertoire holds some 73,000 clones, with 88% as singletons. The starting material was CD4+ or CD8+ T cells sorted from blood, obtained in a trial of the OX40 agonist ivuxolimab. The receptors stem from an adult with an advanced solid tumor such as melanoma, head and neck, liver or kidney cancer. CDR3s include the opening cysteine and the closing phenylalanine or tryptophan. The D gene is left open where the match is weak. The listing skips clone size in some rows; elsewhere it reads once, few, many or a size class.

CDR3 length: 13
V gene: TRBV7-9
J gene: TRBJ1-1
D gene: .
clone size: .
CDR3 protein: CASSFQRGTEAFF
CDR3 DNA: TGTGCCAGCAGCTTCCAGCGGGGCACTGAAGCTTTCTTT

CDR3 length: 13
V gene: TRBV7-9
J gene: TRBJ2-5
D gene: TRBD1
clone size: .
CDR3 protein: CASSRQGEETQYF
CDR3 DNA: TGTGCCAGCAGTCGACAGGGAGAAGAGACCCAGTACTTC

CDR3 length: 17
V gene: TRBV25-1
J gene: TRBJ2-7
D gene: .
clone size: .
CDR3 protein: CASSPTTGTPSSYEQYF
CDR3 DNA: TGTGCCAGCAGTCCCACCACCGGGACACCCAGCTCCTACGAGCAGTACTTC

CDR3 length: 14
V gene: TRBV6-4
J gene: TRBJ1-1
D gene: .
clone size: .
CDR3 protein: CASSRVLGDTEAFF
CDR3 DNA: TGTGCCAGCTCTCGAGTCCTTGGGGACACTGAAGCTTTCTTT

CDR3 length: 15
V gene: TRBV5-4
J gene: TRBJ1-6
D gene: .
clone size: .
CDR3 protein: CASSFKSLGGSPLHF
CDR3 DNA: TGTGCCAGCAGCTTTAAGTCGCTTGGGGGTTCACCCCTCCACTTT

CDR3 length: 15
V gene: TRBV21-1
J gene: TRBJ2-1
D gene: .
clone size: .
CDR3 protein: CASSKTGMKHNEQFF
CDR3 DNA: TGTGCCAGCAGCAAGACAGGGATGAAGCACAATGAGCAGTTCTTC

CDR3 length: 14
V gene: TRBV27
J gene: TRBJ2-2
D gene: .
clone size: .
CDR3 protein: CASSLKTNTGELFF
CDR3 DNA: TGTGCCAGCAGTTTAAAAACGAACACCGGGGAGCTGTTTTTT

CDR3 length: 15
V gene: TRBV18
J gene: TRBJ2-3
D gene: .
clone size: .
CDR3 protein: CASSPSLAGTDTQYF
CDR3 DNA: TGTGCCAGCTCACCATCATTGGCAGGCACAGATACGCAGTATTTT

CDR3 length: 15
V gene: TRBV6-6
J gene: TRBJ2-6
D gene: .
clone size: .
CDR3 protein: CASSRTFSGANVLTF
CDR3 DNA: TGTGCCAGCAGTCGGACATTCTCTGGGGCCAACGTCCTGACTTTC

CDR3 length: 14
V gene: TRBV10-2
J gene: TRBJ2-7
D gene: TRBD2
clone size: .
CDR3 protein: CATSGTSQNYEQYF
CDR3 DNA: TGCGCCACCAGTGGGACTAGTCAGAACTACGAGCAGTACTTC

CDR3 length: 14
V gene: TRBV28
J gene: TRBJ1-6
D gene: .
clone size: .
CDR3 protein: CASSLYASNSPLHF
CDR3 DNA: TGTGCCAGCAGTTTATATGCATCTAATTCACCCCTCCACTTT

CDR3 length: 15
V gene: TRBV7-9
J gene: TRBJ2-7
D gene: TRBD2
clone size: .
CDR3 protein: CASSRLAGTHYEQYF
CDR3 DNA: TGTGCCAGCAGCCGACTAGCGGGAACTCACTACGAGCAGTACTTC

CDR3 length: 17
V gene: TRBV15
J gene: TRBJ2-5
D gene: TRBD1
clone size: few
CDR3 protein: CATSKGGQGGLQETQYF
CDR3 DNA: TGTGCCACCAGCAAAGGGGGACAGGGAGGGCTCCAAGAGACCCAGTACTTC

CDR3 length: 15
V gene: TRBV9
J gene: TRBJ2-3
D gene: .
clone size: .
CDR3 protein: CASSARAPSTDTQYF
CDR3 DNA: TGTGCCAGCAGCGCCCGGGCCCCAAGCACAGATACGCAGTATTTT

CDR3 length: 15
V gene: TRBV15
J gene: TRBJ2-2
D gene: TRBD1
clone size: few
CDR3 protein: CATSRGGQGPGELFF
CDR3 DNA: TGTGCCACCAGCAGAGGAGGACAGGGGCCCGGGGAGCTGTTTTTT

CDR3 length: 16
V gene: TRBV5-8
J gene: TRBJ2-7
D gene: TRBD2
clone size: .
CDR3 protein: CASSLDLAGRIYEQYF
CDR3 DNA: TGTGCCAGCAGCTTGGATCTAGCGGGCAGAATCTACGAGCAGTACTTC

CDR3 length: 14
V gene: TRBV2
J gene: TRBJ2-3
D gene: .
clone size: .
CDR3 protein: CASRPGLSTDTQYF
CDR3 DNA: TGTGCCAGCAGGCCGGGACTTTCCACAGATACGCAGTATTTT

CDR3 length: 14
V gene: TRBV10-2
J gene: TRBJ2-7
D gene: .
clone size: .
CDR3 protein: CASIRHSSSYEQYF
CDR3 DNA: TGCGCCAGCATCAGGCACAGTTCCTCCTACGAGCAGTACTTC

CDR3 length: 16
V gene: TRBV28
J gene: TRBJ2-7
D gene: .
clone size: .
CDR3 protein: CASSLSGAGQVYEQYF
CDR3 DNA: TGTGCCAGCAGTTTAAGTGGAGCGGGTCAGGTTTACGAGCAGTACTTC